This T cell receptor beta chain was sequenced in a study of memory CD4+ T cells and cytomegalovirus serostatus. Study-level points and caveats: About 40% of the roughly 150 known CMV-associated TCRbeta sequences appeared in CD4+ memory. Suggested: most of the CMV-linked TCR signature lies in CD4+ memory cells. Median bootstrapped AUC for CMV status was about 0.96 originally, about 0.9 US-trained.

Single viable CD3+CD4+CD8-CD45RO+ cells were sorted as the memory CD4+ T cells. This clone was seen once. What it recognizes is unknown. Original processing methods: Out-of-frame sequences were removed, leaving 2,000,000 or so distinct TCRbeta sequences. The repertoire was sequenced with immunoSEQ multiplex PCR; TCRdb's copy has only in-frame clones and lacks some. D and trimming come from the DNA, and the V and J calls and clone size come from that table. This sample has approximately 26,000 clones, with 70% to 80% found just once. Germline V CDR1 and CDR2: SNHLY, FYNNEI. J was trimmed by 4 bases and V by 4 bases; bases with no gene match: 15. The CDR3 is 18 amino acids.

Source material: memory CD4+ T cells from blood. The source is an adult in good health and CMV-seronegative. V is TRBV2 and J is TRBJ1-2; the match to TRBD1 covers 10 bases. CDR3 loop: CASSGIITGDRGLYGYTF. Here the CDR3 DNA reads TGTGCCAGCAGTGGTATTATAACTGGGGACAGGGGTCTCTATGGCTACACCTTC.